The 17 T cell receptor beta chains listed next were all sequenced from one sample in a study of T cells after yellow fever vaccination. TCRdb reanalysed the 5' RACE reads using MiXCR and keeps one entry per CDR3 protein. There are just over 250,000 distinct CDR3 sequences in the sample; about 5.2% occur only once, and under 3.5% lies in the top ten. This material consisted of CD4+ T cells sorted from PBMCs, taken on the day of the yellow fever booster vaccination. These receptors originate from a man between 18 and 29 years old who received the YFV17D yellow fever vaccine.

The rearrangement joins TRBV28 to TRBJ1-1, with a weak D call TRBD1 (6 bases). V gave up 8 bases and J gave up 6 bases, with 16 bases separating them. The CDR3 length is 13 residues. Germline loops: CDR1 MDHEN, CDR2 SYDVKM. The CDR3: CASVRDIGSEAFF. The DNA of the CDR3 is TGTGCCAGCGTACGGGACATCGGGTCTGAAGCTTTCTTT.

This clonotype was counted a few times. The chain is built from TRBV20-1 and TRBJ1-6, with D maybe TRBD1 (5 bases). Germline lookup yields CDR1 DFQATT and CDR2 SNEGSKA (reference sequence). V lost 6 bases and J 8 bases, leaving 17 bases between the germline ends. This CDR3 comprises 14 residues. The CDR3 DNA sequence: TGCAGTGCGCCAGGGTATTATACGGATTCACCCCTCCACTTT. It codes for CSAPGYYTDSPLHF.

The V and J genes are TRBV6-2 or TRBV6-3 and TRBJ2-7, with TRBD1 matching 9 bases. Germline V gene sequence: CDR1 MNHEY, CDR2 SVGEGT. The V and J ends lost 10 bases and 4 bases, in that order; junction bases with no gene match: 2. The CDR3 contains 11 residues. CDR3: CATGQGYEQYF. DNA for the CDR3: TGTGCCACAGGACAGGGGTACGAGCAGTACTTC.

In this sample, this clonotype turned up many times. The CDR3 protein is CASSLSRGPNEKLFF. The CDR3 region has the DNA TGTGCCAGCAGTTTATCCAGGGGACCTAATGAAAAACTGTTTTTT. The gene calls are TRBV27 and TRBJ1-4; a weak D match, TRBD1 (6 bases). This CDR3 is 15 amino acids long. Per germline, CDR1 MNHEY and CDR2 SMNVEV (reference sequence). The V end was cut by 0 bases, the J end by 3 bases, with 8 bases between.

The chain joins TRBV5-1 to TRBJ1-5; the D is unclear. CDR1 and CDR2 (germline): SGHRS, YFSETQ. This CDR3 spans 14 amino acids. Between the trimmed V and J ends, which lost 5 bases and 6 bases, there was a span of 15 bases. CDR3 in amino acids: CASSTVEGVQPQHF. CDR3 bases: TGCGCCAGCAGTACGGTTGAGGGAGTTCAGCCCCAGCATTTT.

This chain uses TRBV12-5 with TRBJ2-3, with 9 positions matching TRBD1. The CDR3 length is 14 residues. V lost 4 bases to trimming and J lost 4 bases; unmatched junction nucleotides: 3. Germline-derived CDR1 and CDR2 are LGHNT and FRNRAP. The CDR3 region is CASGSRTGADTQYF. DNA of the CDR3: TGTGCTAGTGGTTCGCGGACAGGGGCAGATACGCAGTATTTT.

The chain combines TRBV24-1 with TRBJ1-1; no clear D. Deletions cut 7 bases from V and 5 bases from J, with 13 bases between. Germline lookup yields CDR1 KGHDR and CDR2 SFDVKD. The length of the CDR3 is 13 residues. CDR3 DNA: TGTGCCACCAGAACCCCTGCGGGAACTGAAGCTTTCTTT. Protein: CATRTPAGTEAFF.

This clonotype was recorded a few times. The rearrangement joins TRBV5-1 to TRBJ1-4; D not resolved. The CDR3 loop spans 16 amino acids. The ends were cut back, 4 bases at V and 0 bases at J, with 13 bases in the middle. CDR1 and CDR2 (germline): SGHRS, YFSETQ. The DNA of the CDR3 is TGCGCCAGCAGCCGCCCAGGAGGCTCAACTAATGAAAAACTGTTTTTT. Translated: CASSRPGGSTNEKLFF.

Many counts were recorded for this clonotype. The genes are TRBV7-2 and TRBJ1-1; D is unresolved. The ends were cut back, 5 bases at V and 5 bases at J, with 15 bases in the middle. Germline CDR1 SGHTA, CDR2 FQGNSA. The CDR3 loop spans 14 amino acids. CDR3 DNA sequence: TGTGCCAGCAGCATAAGAGGGTCAGTGACTGAAGCTTTCTTT. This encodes CASSIRGSVTEAFF. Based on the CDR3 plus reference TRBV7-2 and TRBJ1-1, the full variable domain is GAGVSQSPSNKVTEKGKDVELRCDPISGHTALYWYRQSLGQGLEFLIYFQGNSAPDKSGLPSDRFSAERTGGSVSTLTIQRTQQEDSAVYLCASSIRGSVTEAFFGQGTRLTVV.

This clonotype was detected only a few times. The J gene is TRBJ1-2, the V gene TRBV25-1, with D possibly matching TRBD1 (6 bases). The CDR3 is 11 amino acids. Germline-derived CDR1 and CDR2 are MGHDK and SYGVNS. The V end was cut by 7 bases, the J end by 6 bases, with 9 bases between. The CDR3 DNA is TGTGCCAGCACAGGGGAGGATGGCTACACCTTC. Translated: CASTGEDGYTF.

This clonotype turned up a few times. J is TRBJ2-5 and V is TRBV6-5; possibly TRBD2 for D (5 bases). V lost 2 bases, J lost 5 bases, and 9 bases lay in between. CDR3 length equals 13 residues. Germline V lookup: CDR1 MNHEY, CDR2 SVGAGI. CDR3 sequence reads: CASSYNWEETQYF. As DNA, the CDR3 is TGTGCCAGCAGTTACAATTGGGAGGAGACCCAGTACTTC.

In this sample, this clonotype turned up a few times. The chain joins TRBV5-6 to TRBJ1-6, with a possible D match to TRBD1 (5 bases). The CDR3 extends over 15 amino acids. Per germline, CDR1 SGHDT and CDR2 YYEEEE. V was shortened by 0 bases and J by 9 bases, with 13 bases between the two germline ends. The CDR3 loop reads CASSLAAGLVSPLHF. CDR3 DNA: TGTGCCAGCAGCTTGGCTGCAGGGTTGGTTTCACCCCTCCACTTT.

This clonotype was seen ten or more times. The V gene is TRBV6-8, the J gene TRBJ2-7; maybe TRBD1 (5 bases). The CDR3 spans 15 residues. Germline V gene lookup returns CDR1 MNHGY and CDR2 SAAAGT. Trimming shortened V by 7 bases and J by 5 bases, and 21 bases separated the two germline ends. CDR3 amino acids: CASTANIFRVHEQYV. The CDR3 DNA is TGTGCCAGCACCGCGAATATCTTCAGGGTACACGAGCAGTACGTC.

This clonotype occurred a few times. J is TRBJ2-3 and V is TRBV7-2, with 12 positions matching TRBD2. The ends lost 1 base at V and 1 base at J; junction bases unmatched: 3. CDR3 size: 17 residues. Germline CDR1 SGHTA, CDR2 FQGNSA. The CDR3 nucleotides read TGTGCCAGCAGCTTAGTAGCTAGCGGGGGGGGCACAGATACGCAGTATTTT. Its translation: CASSLVASGGGTDTQYF.

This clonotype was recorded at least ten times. This CDR3 reads CASSFGGARADHYGYTF. The CDR3 coding sequence is TGTGCCAGCAGCTTTGGGGGGGCGCGGGCGGACCACTATGGCTACACCTTC. This chain connects TRBV7-2 to TRBJ1-2, with D perhaps TRBD1 (6 bases). Trimming cost V 3 bases and J 3 bases, with 20 bases left between them. Germline CDR1 and CDR2: SGHTA and FQGNSA. The CDR3 extends over 17 amino acids.

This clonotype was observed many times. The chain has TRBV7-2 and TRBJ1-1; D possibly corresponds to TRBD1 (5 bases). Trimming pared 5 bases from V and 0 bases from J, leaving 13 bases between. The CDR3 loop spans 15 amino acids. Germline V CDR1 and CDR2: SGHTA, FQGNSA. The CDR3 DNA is TGTGCCAGCAGCCCCCAGGGAAGTATGAACACTGAAGCTTTCTTT. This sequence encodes CASSPQGSMNTEAFF.

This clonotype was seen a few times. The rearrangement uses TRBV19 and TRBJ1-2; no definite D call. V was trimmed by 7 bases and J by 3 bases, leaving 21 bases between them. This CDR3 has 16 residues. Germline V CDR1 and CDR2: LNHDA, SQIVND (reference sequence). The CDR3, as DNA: TGTGCCAGTATCTCGCCGTCCGACACTTCTTACTATGGCTACACCTTC. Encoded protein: CASISPSDTSYYGYTF.